The rows below give T cell receptor beta chains drawn from one sample of a study of cytomegalovirus exposure and HLA in healthy donors. The assay was immunoSEQ multiplex PCR, and TCRdb's table has in-frame clones only and misses some. The sample consists of 100,000 to 150,000 clones, approximately 10% of them appearing once. Sequencing input: PBMCs. All receptors come from a woman under 30 in good health and CMV-seropositive. Both conserved end residues are part of each CDR3. A D gene is named only where the DNA matches it firmly. Clone size is shown for a subset of rows, as once, few, many or a class of expanded clone.

D | J | size | V | DNA | CDR3
NA | TRBJ1-5 | few | TRBV10-3 | TGTGCCATCAGTGATAGACCCACCGGGGGTGGTCAGCCCCAGCATTTT | CAISDRPTGGGQPQHF
TRBD1 | TRBJ1-1 | NA | TRBV4-1 | TGCGCCAGCAGCCAAAACAGGGGCACTGAAGCTTTCTTT | CASSQNRGTEAFF
NA | TRBJ2-3 | NA | TRBV27 | TGTGCCAGCAGTCTCACAGGGTGGGGGTTCACAGATACGCAGTATTTT | CASSLTGWGFTDTQYF
TRBD1 | TRBJ2-7 | NA | TRBV5-1 | TGCGCCAGCAGCATGGGACAGGGGACCCACGAGCAGTACTTC | CASSMGQGTHEQYF
NA | TRBJ1-3 | NA | TRBV28 | TGTGCCAGCAGTTTCCCGACACCGAGCTCTGGAAACACCATATATTTT | CASSFPTPSSGNTIYF
TRBD2 | TRBJ2-5 | NA | TRBV10-3 | TGTGCCATCAGTGAGTCGATAACTAGCGGCCAAGAGACCCAGTACTTC | CAISESITSGQETQYF
NA | TRBJ2-7 | few | TRBV9 | TGTGCCAGCAGCGTAGACGGGTACGAGCAGTACTTC | CASSVDGYEQYF
NA | TRBJ2-3 | NA | TRBV18 | TGTGCCAGCTCACCCGATGCGGGACTCGATACCACAGATACGCAGTATTTT | CASSPDAGLDTTDTQYF
TRBD1 | TRBJ2-5 | NA | TRBV10-3 | TGTGCCATCTCCTTGGGACAGGGACCTCAAGAGACCCAGTACTTC | CAISLGQGPQETQYF
NA | TRBJ2-7 | few | TRBV27 | TGTGCCAGCAGTTTTTTGGCGGGATCGAACTACGAGCAGTACTTC | CASSFLAGSNYEQYF
TRBD1 | TRBJ2-2 | NA | TRBV5-4 | TGTGCCAGCAGCTGGGGACAGGGGGTCGTCACCGGGGAGCTGTTTTTT | CASSWGQGVVTGELFF
NA | TRBJ1-1 | NA | TRBV19 | TGTGCCAGTAGTATGGGGCAGATAAAGACGAACACTGAAGCTTTCTTT | CASSMGQIKTNTEAFF
TRBD2 | TRBJ2-1 | NA | TRBV27 | TGTGCCAGCAGTTTCAAACTAGCGGTTTACAATGAGCAGTTCTTC | CASSFKLAVYNEQFF
TRBD1 | TRBJ1-4 | few | TRBV12-5 | TGTGCTAGTGGGGGACAGGGGGGAAAGACCCTTGCAACTAATGAAAAACTGTTTTTT | CASGGQGGKTLATNEKLFF
NA | TRBJ1-2 | few | TRBV5-6 | TGTGCCAGCAGCTTGGCGGGGGGCTACACCTTC | CASSLAGGYTF
NA | TRBJ2-2 | few | TRBV7-3 | TGTGCCAGCAGCTTAAACGTAGCTAACACCGGGGAGCTGTTTTTT | CASSLNVANTGELFF
TRBD1 | TRBJ1-2 | NA | TRBV2 | TGTGCCAGCAGTGAAAACGGACAGGGGGGCTATGGCTACACCTTC | CASSENGQGGYGYTF
NA | TRBJ1-2 | few | TRBV29-1 | TGCAGCGTTGGAGGCCCGGAAACTAACTATGGCTACACCTTC | CSVGGPETNYGYTF
NA | TRBJ1-1 | NA | TRBV7-8 | TGTGCCAGCAGCTTAGCGTTTTCTCCTGCAGGAGAAGCTTTCTTT | CASSLAFSPAGEAFF
TRBD2 | TRBJ2-1 | NA | TRBV27 | TGTGCCAGCAGTGCGAGCGGGAGTTTGTTAGATGAGCAGTTCTTC | CASSASGSLLDEQFF
NA | TRBJ2-1 | NA | TRBV15 | TGTGCCACCAGCCCCGGAGGGAATGAGCAGTTCTTC | CATSPGGNEQFF
NA | TRBJ1-1 | few | TRBV6-6 | TGTGCCAGCAGACGAGGGGGGAACACTGAAGCTTTCTTT | CASRRGGNTEAFF
TRBD1 | TRBJ1-4 | NA | TRBV5-1 | TGCGCCAGCAGATCCGATCCGGCAGGGGGTGAAAAACTGTTTTTT | CASRSDPAGGEKLFF
TRBD1 | TRBJ1-2 | many | TRBV2 | TGTGCCAGCAACCCAAGGACAGGGGGCAACTATGGCTACACCTTC | CASNPRTGGNYGYTF
TRBD2 | TRBJ2-7 | NA | TRBV19 | TGTGCCAGTAGTGAAAGACTAGCGGCTTACTACGAGCAGTACTTC | CASSERLAAYYEQYF
NA | TRBJ2-3 | NA | TRBV6-5 | TGTGCCAGCAGTTACTCTGACTATACAGATACGCAGTATTTT | CASSYSDYTDTQYF
NA | TRBJ2-7 | NA | TRBV15 | TGTGCCACCAGCAGAGATTGGGGCGGGGCTACCTACGAGCAGTACTTC | CATSRDWGGATYEQYF
TRBD1 | TRBJ1-5 | few | TRBV6-6 | TGTGCCAGCAGACCTCCGACAGGGGGCAGCAATCAGCCCCAGCATTTT | CASRPPTGGSNQPQHF
TRBD2 | TRBJ2-1 | few | TRBV6-1 | TGTGCCAGCAGGGGGACTAGCGGGATCTACAATGAGCAGTTCTTC | CASRGTSGIYNEQFF
TRBD2 | TRBJ2-3 | few | TRBV10-2 | TGCGCCAGCGGCGGGAGGGAGACAGATACGCAGTATTTT | CASGGRETDTQYF
NA | TRBJ2-7 | few | TRBV10-3 | TGTGCCATCAGTCAGGCGGGGGAGCAGTACTTC | CAISQAGEQYF
TRBD1 | TRBJ1-1 | few | TRBV14 | TGTGCCAGCAGCCACCTGGACAGGGGGAACACTAAAGCTTTCTTT | CASSHLDRGNTKAFF
TRBD2 | TRBJ2-7 | few | TRBV27 | TGTGCCAGCAGCCCTGGGACTAGCGGATCGTACGAGCAGTACTTC | CASSPGTSGSYEQYF
TRBD2 | TRBJ2-3 | few | TRBV4-1 | TGCGCCAGCAGCCAAGAAGAACTAACTAGCGGGAAGCTCCTCACAGATACGCAGTATTTT | CASSQEELTSGKLLTDTQYF
NA | TRBJ2-7 | few | TRBV6-1 | TGTGCCAGCAGTTATAAGGACAGCTCCTACGAGCAGTACTTC | CASSYKDSSYEQYF
NA | TRBJ2-4 | NA | TRBV30 | TGTGCCTGGGGAACAGGGCCCATAGCCAAAAACATTCAGTACTTC | CAWGTGPIAKNIQYF
NA | TRBJ1-2 | NA | TRBV30 | TGTGCCTGGAGTCCAGGGGTGGGTAAACACCCTGTAGGCTACACCTTC | CAWSPGVGKHPVGYTF
NA | TRBJ1-1 | few | TRBV7-9 | TGTGCCAGCAGCCCGAACAGGCCCACAGGGATGGCCACTGAAGCTTTCTTT | CASSPNRPTGMATEAFF
NA | TRBJ1-1 | NA | TRBV28 | TGTGCCAGCAGTTTCGGACAGAACACTGAAGCTTTCTTT | CASSFGQNTEAFF
NA | TRBJ1-5 | few | TRBV9 | TGTGCCAGCAGCGACTCAGCGGGGAATCAGCCCCAGCATTTT | CASSDSAGNQPQHF
NA | TRBJ2-2 | NA | TRBV29-1 | TGCAGCGCCCGAAGGGATGGGACACTGAACACCGGGGAGCTGTTTTTT | CSARRDGTLNTGELFF
NA | TRBJ1-1 | few | TRBV5-1 | TGCGCCAGCAGCCATTCGGACAGGAACACTGAAGCTTTCTTT | CASSHSDRNTEAFF
NA | TRBJ2-1 | NA | TRBV7-9 | TGTGCCAGCAGCTCCAGCAATGAGCAGTTCTTC | CASSSSNEQFF
NA | TRBJ2-7 | few | TRBV11-2 | TGTGCCAGCAGCTTAGGCAACACCTACGAGCAGTACTTC | CASSLGNTYEQYF
NA | TRBJ2-7 | NA | TRBV28 | TGTGCCAGCAGTTGGGCTCAACGCCCAGGCGAGCAGTACTTC | CASSWAQRPGEQYF
TRBD1 | TRBJ2-1 | NA | TRBV5-6 | TGTGCCAGCACCCCAGGGGGATTTTGGAGTGAGCAGTTCTTC | CASTPGGFWSEQFF
TRBD2 | TRBJ2-5 | NA | TRBV6-5 | TGTGCCAGCAGTCCCTGGGGGGGAGGAGAGACCCAGTACTTC | CASSPWGGGETQYF
NA | TRBJ1-1 | few | TRBV5-1 | TGCGCCAGCAGCTTAACAGGGACTGAAGCTTTCTTT | CASSLTGTEAFF
NA | TRBJ1-1 | few | TRBV11-3 | TGTGCCAGCAGCTGGGAGGAGAACACTGAAGCTTTCTTT | CASSWEENTEAFF
NA | TRBJ2-7 | few | TRBV7-2 | TGTGCCAGCAGCTTTTACAGATCCTACGAGCAGTACTTC | CASSFYRSYEQYF
NA | TRBJ2-7 | few | TRBV7-9 | TGTGCCAGCAGCTCCCCCGGGACTGAGAGCTACGAGCAGTACTTC | CASSSPGTESYEQYF
NA | TRBJ1-2 | few | TRBV6-5 | TGTGCCAGCAGTTACTCAGTAGGGGCCAGCTATGGCTACACCTTC | CASSYSVGASYGYTF
TRBD1 | TRBJ2-1 | few | TRBV6-4 | TGTGCCAGCAGTGAAGGGACAGGGTCTAATGAGCAGTTCTTC | CASSEGTGSNEQFF
TRBD2 | TRBJ2-7 | NA | TRBV6-5 | TGTGCCAGCAGTTCTAGCGGGACAAGCTACGAGCAGTACTTC | CASSSSGTSYEQYF